Included here is one TCR beta chain sequence, with context. Antigen: not known. The sample belongs to a study of shared clonotypes between healthy human individuals. Assay: immunoSEQ multiplex PCR; the TCRdb copy retains only in-frame clones and omits some. The sample lists about 2.4 million clones, approximately 90% occurring once. Germline CDR1 is SGHRS and CDR2 is YFSETQ. This CDR3 spans 16 amino acids. Trimming pared 0 bases from V and 5 bases from J, leaving 18 bases between. Findings and caveats of the study: Rarefaction demonstrated incomplete sorted-subset sequencing despite large depth. The generation probabilities recorded for non-shared clonotypes fell below those of clonotypes shared by all four donors.

Free of recent acute infections or vaccinations, the donors were healthy HIV-negative adults. Everyone who donated was a Caucasian adult who lived in Nashville, Tennessee. The source is a man aged 18 to 35 in good health. Sample: naive CD4+ T cells sorted from blood. Noted subset: CD45RA+ positively selected. The chain couples TRBV5-1 to TRBJ2-7; TRBD2 is a possible D gene (6 bases). CDR3: CASSLGDGSREDEQYF. DNA of the CDR3: TGCGCCAGCAGCTTGGGCGACGGGAGCAGGGAGGACGAGCAGTACTTC.